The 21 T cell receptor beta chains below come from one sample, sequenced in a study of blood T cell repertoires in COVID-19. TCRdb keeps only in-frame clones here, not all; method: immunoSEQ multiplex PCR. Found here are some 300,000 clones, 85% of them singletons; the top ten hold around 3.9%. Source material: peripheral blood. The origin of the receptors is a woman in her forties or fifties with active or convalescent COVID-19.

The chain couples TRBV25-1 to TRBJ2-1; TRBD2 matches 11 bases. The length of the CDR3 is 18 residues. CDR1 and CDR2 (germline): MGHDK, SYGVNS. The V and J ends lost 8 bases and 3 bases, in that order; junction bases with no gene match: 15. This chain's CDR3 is CASSETRLAGGFYNEQFF. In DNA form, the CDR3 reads TGTGCCAGCTCTGAAACGAGGCTAGCGGGGGGATTCTACAATGAGCAGTTCTTC.

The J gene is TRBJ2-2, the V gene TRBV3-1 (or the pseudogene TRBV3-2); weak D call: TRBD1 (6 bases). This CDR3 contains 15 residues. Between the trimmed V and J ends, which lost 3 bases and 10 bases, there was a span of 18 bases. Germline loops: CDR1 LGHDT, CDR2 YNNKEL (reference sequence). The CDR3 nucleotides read TGTGCCAGCAGCCAGCCGCCAGGGGCGTCCGAGGAGCTGTTTTTT. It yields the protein CASSQPPGASEELFF.

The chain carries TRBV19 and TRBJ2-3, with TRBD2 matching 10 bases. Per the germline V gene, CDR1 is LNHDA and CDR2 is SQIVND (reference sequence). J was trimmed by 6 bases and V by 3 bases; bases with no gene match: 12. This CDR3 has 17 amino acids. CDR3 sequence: CASSISGRSFLMDTQYF. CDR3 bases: TGTGCCAGTAGTATTAGCGGGAGGTCTTTCTTGATGGATACGCAGTATTTT.

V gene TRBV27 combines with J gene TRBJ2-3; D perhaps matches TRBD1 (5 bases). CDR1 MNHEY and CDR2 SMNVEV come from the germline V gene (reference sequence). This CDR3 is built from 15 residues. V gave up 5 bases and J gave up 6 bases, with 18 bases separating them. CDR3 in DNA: TGTGCCAGCAGTACATTCAGGCCAGGGTCCGATACGCAGTATTTT. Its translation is CASSTFRPGSDTQYF.

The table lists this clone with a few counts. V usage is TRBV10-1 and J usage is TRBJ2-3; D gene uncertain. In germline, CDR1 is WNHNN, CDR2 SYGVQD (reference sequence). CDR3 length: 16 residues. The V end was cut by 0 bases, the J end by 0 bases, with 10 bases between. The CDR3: CASSESIQRSTDTQYF. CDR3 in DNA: TGCGCCAGCAGTGAGTCGATCCAGCGCAGCACAGATACGCAGTATTTT.

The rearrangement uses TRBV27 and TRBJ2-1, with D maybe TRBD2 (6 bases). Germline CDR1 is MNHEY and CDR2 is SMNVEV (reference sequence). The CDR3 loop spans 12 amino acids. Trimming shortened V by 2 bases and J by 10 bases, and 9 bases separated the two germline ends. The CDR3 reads CASSLPTSEQFF. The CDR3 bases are TGTGCCAGCAGTTTACCAACTAGCGAGCAGTTCTTC.

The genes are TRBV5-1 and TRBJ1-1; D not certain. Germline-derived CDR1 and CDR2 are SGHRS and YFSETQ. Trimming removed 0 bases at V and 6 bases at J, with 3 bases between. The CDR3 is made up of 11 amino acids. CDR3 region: CASSLGPEAFF. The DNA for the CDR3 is TGCGCCAGCAGCTTGGGGCCTGAAGCTTTCTTT. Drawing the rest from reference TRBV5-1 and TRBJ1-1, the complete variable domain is KAGVTQTPRYLIKTRGQQVTLSCSPISGHRSVSWYQQTPGQGLQFLFEYFSETQRNKGNFPGRFSGRQFSNSRSEMNVSTLELGDSALYLCASSLGPEAFFGQGTRLTVV.

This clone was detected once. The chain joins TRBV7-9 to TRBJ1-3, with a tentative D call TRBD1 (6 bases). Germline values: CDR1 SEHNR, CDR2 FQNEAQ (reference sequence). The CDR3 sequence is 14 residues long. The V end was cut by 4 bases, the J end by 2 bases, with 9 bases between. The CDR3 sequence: CASSSAGAGNTIYF. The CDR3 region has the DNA TGTGCCAGCAGCTCCGCAGGGGCTGGAAACACCATATATTTT.

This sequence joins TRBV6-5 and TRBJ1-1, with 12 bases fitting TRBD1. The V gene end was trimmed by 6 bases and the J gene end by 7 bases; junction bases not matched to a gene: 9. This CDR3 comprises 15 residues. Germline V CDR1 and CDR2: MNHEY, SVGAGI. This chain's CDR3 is CASREMGQGAFEAFF. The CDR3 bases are TGTGCCAGCAGGGAGATGGGACAGGGGGCTTTTGAAGCTTTCTTT.

The DNA for the CDR3 is TGCGCCAGCAGGGCGGTCTCTGGGGCCAACGTCCTGACTTTC. Protein: CASRAVSGANVLTF. V is TRBV5-1 and J is TRBJ2-6; D gene ambiguous. The CDR3 runs 14 residues. Trimming cost V 5 bases and J 0 bases, with 6 bases left between them. Germline V gives CDR1 SGHRS, CDR2 YFSETQ.

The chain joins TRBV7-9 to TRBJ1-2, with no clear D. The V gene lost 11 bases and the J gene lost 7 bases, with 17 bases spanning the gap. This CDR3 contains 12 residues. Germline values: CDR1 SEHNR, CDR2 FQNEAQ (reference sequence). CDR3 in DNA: TGTGCCCAGTATATTCCAGGATTTGGCTACACCTTC. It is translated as CAQYIPGFGYTF.

The CDR3 reads CASSVEPGGGYEQYF. In DNA, the CDR3 is TGTGCCAGCAGCGTAGAGCCGGGAGGAGGATACGAGCAGTACTTC. V and J are TRBV9 and TRBJ2-7, with TRBD2 matching over 7 bases. The germline CDR1 and CDR2 sequences are SGDLS and YYNGEE. This CDR3 has 15 amino acids. V lost 0 bases, J lost 4 bases, and 7 bases stayed unmatched.

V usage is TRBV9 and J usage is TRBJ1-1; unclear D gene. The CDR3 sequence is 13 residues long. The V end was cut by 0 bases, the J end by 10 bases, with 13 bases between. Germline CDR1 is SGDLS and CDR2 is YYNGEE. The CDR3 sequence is CASSVGSGSRAFF. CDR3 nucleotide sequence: TGTGCCAGCAGCGTAGGTAGCGGATCCCGAGCTTTCTTT.

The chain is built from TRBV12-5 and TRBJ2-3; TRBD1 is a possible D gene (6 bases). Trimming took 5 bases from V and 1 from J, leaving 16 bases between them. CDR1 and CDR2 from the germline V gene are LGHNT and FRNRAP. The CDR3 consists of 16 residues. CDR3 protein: CASGPLQGTGTDTQYF. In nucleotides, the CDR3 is TGTGCTAGTGGTCCGTTACAGGGTACGGGCACAGATACGCAGTATTTT.

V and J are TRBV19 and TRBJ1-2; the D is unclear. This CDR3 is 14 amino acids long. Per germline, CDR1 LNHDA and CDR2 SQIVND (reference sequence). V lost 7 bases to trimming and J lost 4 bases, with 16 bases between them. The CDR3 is CASTVEGQSYGYTF. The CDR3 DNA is TGTGCCAGTACCGTCGAGGGCCAAAGCTATGGCTACACCTTC.

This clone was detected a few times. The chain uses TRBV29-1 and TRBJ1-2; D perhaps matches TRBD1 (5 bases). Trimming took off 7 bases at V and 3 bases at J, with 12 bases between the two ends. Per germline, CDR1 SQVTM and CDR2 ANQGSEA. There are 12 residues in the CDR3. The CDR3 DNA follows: TGCAGCGCCTCGGGGGGGGACTATGGCTACACCTTC. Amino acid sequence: CSASGGDYGYTF.

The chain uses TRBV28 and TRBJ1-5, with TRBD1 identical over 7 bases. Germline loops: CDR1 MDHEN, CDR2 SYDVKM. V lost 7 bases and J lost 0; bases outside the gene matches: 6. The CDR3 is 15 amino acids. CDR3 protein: CASTGQPNSNQPQHF. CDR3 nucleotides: TGTGCCAGCACGGGACAGCCGAATAGCAATCAGCCCCAGCATTTT.

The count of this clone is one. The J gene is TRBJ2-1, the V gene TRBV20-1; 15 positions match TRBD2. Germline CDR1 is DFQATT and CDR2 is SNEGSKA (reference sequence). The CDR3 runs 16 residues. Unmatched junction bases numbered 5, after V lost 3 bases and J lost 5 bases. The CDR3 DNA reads TGCAGTGCTAGTGGACTAGCGGGAGGGGACAACAATGAGCAGTTCTTC. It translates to CSASGLAGGDNNEQFF.

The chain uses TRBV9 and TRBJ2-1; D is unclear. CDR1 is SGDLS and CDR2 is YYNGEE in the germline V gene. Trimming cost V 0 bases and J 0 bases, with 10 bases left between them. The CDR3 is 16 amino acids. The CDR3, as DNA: TGTGCCAGCAGCGTAGACCCACGTAGCTCCTACAATGAGCAGTTCTTC. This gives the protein CASSVDPRSSYNEQFF.

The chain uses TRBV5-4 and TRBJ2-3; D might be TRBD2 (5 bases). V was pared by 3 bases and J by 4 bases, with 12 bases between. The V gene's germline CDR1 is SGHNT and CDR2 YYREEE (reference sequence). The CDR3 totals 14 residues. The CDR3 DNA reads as TGTGCCAGCAGCTGGGAGTCAAGCCCAGATACGCAGTATTTT. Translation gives CASSWESSPDTQYF.

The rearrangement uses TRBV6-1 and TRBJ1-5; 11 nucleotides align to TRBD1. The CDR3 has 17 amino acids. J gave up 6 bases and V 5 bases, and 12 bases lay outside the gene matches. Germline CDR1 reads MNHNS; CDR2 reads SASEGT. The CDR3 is CASSKEDRGRISQPQHF. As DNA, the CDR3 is TGTGCCAGCAGTAAAGAGGACAGGGGGCGGATAAGTCAGCCCCAGCATTTT.